These T cell receptor beta chains were read from a single sample in a study of T cells after yellow fever vaccination. From the 5' RACE reads, TCRdb called clonotypes with MiXCR, one entry per CDR3 protein. This sample carries about 510,000 distinct CDR3 sequences, 21% of them seen once, and the ten largest clones take roughly 16%. Sequencing was performed on PBMCs, taken roughly 20 days after the first yellow fever vaccination. Receptor source: a man between 18 and 29 years old who received the YFV17D yellow fever vaccine. CDR3s leave out the opening cysteine and the closing phenylalanine or tryptophan. Each record gives: V gene, CDR3 protein.

v_call: TRBV12-3/TRBV12-4
cdr3_aa: ASSLGAHSNTGELF

v_call: TRBV12-3/TRBV12-4
cdr3_aa: ASSPSLGDQPQH

v_call: TRBV6-1
cdr3_aa: ASSEDSGNTIY

v_call: TRBV5-1
cdr3_aa: ASRFLLRRGLLNTGELF

v_call: TRBV20-1
cdr3_aa: SAGQDSNYGYT

v_call: TRBV2
cdr3_aa: ATGLAKETQY

v_call: TRBV10-3
cdr3_aa: AITVWDEQF

v_call: TRBV10-3
cdr3_aa: AITSLAGRGDLTGELF

v_call: TRBV29-1
cdr3_aa: SARRGQAETDTQY

v_call: TRBV6-2/TRBV6-3
cdr3_aa: ASSYSTGGRGTQY

v_call: TRBV4-3
cdr3_aa: ASSQERGGTQY

v_call: TRBV7-8
cdr3_aa: ASGVAAKETQY

v_call: TRBV20-1
cdr3_aa: SASTRDYGYT

v_call: TRBV7-2
cdr3_aa: ASGGQGATEAF

v_call: TRBV7-9
cdr3_aa: ASSLTGVEQF

v_call: TRBV20-1
cdr3_aa: SARFLQGSQPQH

v_call: TRBV6-2/TRBV6-3
cdr3_aa: ASSYGPGQETQY

v_call: TRBV5-6
cdr3_aa: ASSAGLAGPRDTQY

v_call: TRBV29-1
cdr3_aa: SVEQGAAAYNEQF

v_call: TRBV12-3/TRBV12-4
cdr3_aa: ASSPPRGSGGLGVSTDTQY

v_call: TRBV28
cdr3_aa: ASSLFQANQETQY

v_call: TRBV20-1
cdr3_aa: SASGHSNQPQH

v_call: TRBV2
cdr3_aa: ASSEDGAGGDTQY

v_call: TRBV6-2/TRBV6-3
cdr3_aa: ASSDRVGNQPQH

v_call: TRBV6-2/TRBV6-3
cdr3_aa: ASSGGPSTNEKLF

v_call: TRBV7-9
cdr3_aa: ASSTLTGGLRNTEAF

v_call: TRBV20-1
cdr3_aa: SAQRGALQETQY

v_call: TRBV30
cdr3_aa: AWKGDREGAYEQY

v_call: TRBV20-1
cdr3_aa: SASGLAGSQETQY

v_call: TRBV12-3/TRBV12-4
cdr3_aa: ASSFRVGAEKLF

v_call: TRBV29-1
cdr3_aa: SVEEDRGFTDTQY

v_call: TRBV6-1
cdr3_aa: ASSPQDRASNIQY

v_call: TRBV9
cdr3_aa: ASSRTGQNEKLF

v_call: TRBV12-3/TRBV12-4
cdr3_aa: ASSPGGTAGNEKLF

v_call: TRBV27
cdr3_aa: ASSALDWGLAGSTEGKQF

v_call: TRBV3-1
cdr3_aa: ASSRLGQDYGYT

v_call: TRBV7-2
cdr3_aa: ASSPGLSGEQF

v_call: TRBV27
cdr3_aa: ASSLRDGTYEQY

v_call: TRBV6-2/TRBV6-3
cdr3_aa: ASSYGTGHYEQY

v_call: TRBV7-2
cdr3_aa: ASSFTQGAGQPQH

v_call: TRBV27
cdr3_aa: ASNSWGGGGNEQF

v_call: TRBV6-5
cdr3_aa: ASRMGSYYEQY

v_call: TRBV6-5
cdr3_aa: ASSSLRDGRPDTQY

v_call: TRBV10-3
cdr3_aa: AISADRGPTDTQY

v_call: TRBV5-1
cdr3_aa: ASSLAGDRNEKLF

v_call: TRBV5-1
cdr3_aa: ASGSLPGGQETQY

v_call: TRBV20-1
cdr3_aa: SARVGLGRGTDTQY

v_call: TRBV11-2
cdr3_aa: ASSLDPGGQETQY

v_call: TRBV7-7
cdr3_aa: ASSLRSADQETQY